Listed below are T cell receptor beta chains from one sample, sequenced in a study of cytotoxic CD8 clonotypes in ibrutinib-treated CLL. Generated by immunoSEQ multiplex PCR, the TCRdb table keeps only in-frame clones and is missing some. The table includes around 150,000 clones, 70% to 90% detected once. The material was PBMCs, obtained at disease progression, from a patient treated with ibrutinib. All receptors come from a human donor with chronic lymphocytic leukemia. CDR3s include the opening cysteine and the closing phenylalanine or tryptophan. The size entry is marked missing in some rows and otherwise reads once, few, many or a size class.

cdr3_aa: CASSASGGLQPQHF
j_call: TRBJ1-5
v_call: TRBV9
clone_size: .

cdr3_aa: CASSVVESTEAFF
j_call: TRBJ1-1
v_call: TRBV9
clone_size: .

cdr3_aa: CSVESAGRIRAGVGGYTF
j_call: TRBJ1-2
v_call: TRBV29-1
clone_size: few

cdr3_aa: CASRDTAPNTGELFF
j_call: TRBJ2-2
v_call: TRBV27
clone_size: .

cdr3_aa: CATSRASGQETQYF
j_call: TRBJ2-5
v_call: TRBV15
clone_size: .

cdr3_aa: CSVERTSGRVPYNEQFF
j_call: TRBJ2-1
v_call: TRBV29-1
clone_size: .

cdr3_aa: CASSVGSFLYEQYF
j_call: TRBJ2-7
v_call: TRBV7-9
clone_size: .

cdr3_aa: CASSPRDRGYNEQFF
j_call: TRBJ2-1
v_call: TRBV18
clone_size: .

cdr3_aa: CASTVTGTTNTGELFF
j_call: TRBJ2-2
v_call: TRBV27
clone_size: .

cdr3_aa: CASNKNGQGNYGYTF
j_call: TRBJ1-2
v_call: TRBV6-6
clone_size: .

cdr3_aa: CSVDRGNTGELFF
j_call: TRBJ2-2
v_call: TRBV29-1
clone_size: .

cdr3_aa: CASSVSPGTPYEQFF
j_call: TRBJ2-1
v_call: TRBV9
clone_size: .

cdr3_aa: CASTEGLGTDTQYF
j_call: TRBJ2-3
v_call: TRBV5-4
clone_size: .

cdr3_aa: CASSSLGTGAVYEQYF
j_call: TRBJ2-7
v_call: TRBV7-2
clone_size: once

cdr3_aa: CASTPGGEGTEAFF
j_call: TRBJ1-1
v_call: TRBV6-5
clone_size: few

cdr3_aa: CSAENYEQYF
j_call: TRBJ2-7
v_call: TRBV20-1
clone_size: .

cdr3_aa: CASSYTTRDRVYGYTF
j_call: TRBJ1-2
v_call: TRBV19
clone_size: .

cdr3_aa: CASWDSGYTDTQYF
j_call: TRBJ2-3
v_call: TRBV6-5
clone_size: .

cdr3_aa: CASSSRDGNTEAFF
j_call: TRBJ1-1
v_call: TRBV11-3
clone_size: .

cdr3_aa: CAISPGLAGTDTQYF
j_call: TRBJ2-3
v_call: TRBV10-3
clone_size: .

cdr3_aa: CASSPSGREDTQYF
j_call: TRBJ2-3
v_call: TRBV5-6
clone_size: .

cdr3_aa: CASSRQQLREAFF
j_call: TRBJ1-1
v_call: TRBV5-4
clone_size: few

cdr3_aa: CASSALLAPNEQFF
j_call: TRBJ2-1
v_call: TRBV6-5
clone_size: .

cdr3_aa: CSVEPLGTGAGELFF
j_call: TRBJ2-2
v_call: TRBV29-1
clone_size: few

cdr3_aa: CASSSSGRTYEQYF
j_call: TRBJ2-7
v_call: TRBV7-9
clone_size: .

cdr3_aa: CASSGPRLRYEQYF
j_call: TRBJ2-7
v_call: TRBV7-9
clone_size: .

cdr3_aa: CASSSGLAGGVGDTQYF
j_call: TRBJ2-3
v_call: TRBV5-1
clone_size: once

cdr3_aa: CASSMGMGTGELFF
j_call: TRBJ2-2
v_call: TRBV19
clone_size: .

cdr3_aa: CASNEGLFPYEQYF
j_call: TRBJ2-7
v_call: TRBV10-2
clone_size: once

cdr3_aa: CASSAPGGWHEQYF
j_call: TRBJ2-7
v_call: TRBV5-5
clone_size: .

cdr3_aa: CATSGQGRSYNEQFF
j_call: TRBJ2-1
v_call: TRBV15
clone_size: .

cdr3_aa: CAWGSGGGSGELFF
j_call: TRBJ2-2
v_call: TRBV30
clone_size: .

cdr3_aa: CASSLGRIYEQYF
j_call: TRBJ2-7
v_call: TRBV27
clone_size: .

cdr3_aa: CASSTGQVNQPQHF
j_call: TRBJ1-5
v_call: TRBV7-2
clone_size: .

cdr3_aa: CASSGIRDSQETQYF
j_call: TRBJ2-5
v_call: TRBV6-1
clone_size: .

cdr3_aa: CASSIVATLRGPQHF
j_call: TRBJ1-5
v_call: TRBV19
clone_size: .

cdr3_aa: CASSDPTGDAGNTIYF
j_call: TRBJ1-3
v_call: TRBV10-1
clone_size: .

cdr3_aa: CASSPVTGIGGNTEAFF
j_call: TRBJ1-1
v_call: TRBV5-1
clone_size: .

cdr3_aa: CAWSWREGGINEQFF
j_call: TRBJ2-1
v_call: TRBV30
clone_size: once

cdr3_aa: CASSPDRADTQYF
j_call: TRBJ2-3
v_call: TRBV4-3
clone_size: .